This T cell receptor (beta chain) emerged from a study of blood T cell repertoires in COVID-19. Overall study: T cells, B-cell-depleted T cells, or PBMCs provided the cDNA or gDNA that served as material.

The trim removed 0 bases at V and 0 bases at J, leaving 10 bases unmatched. The CDR3 consists of 19 residues. This clone was detected once. This table comes from immunoSEQ multiplex PCR, and its TCRdb copy is limited to in-frame clones, with some not included. The top ten hold around 1.5% of the sample, which has about 200,000 clones, more than 70% seen once. The sequenced sample was peripheral blood. V and J are TRBV23-1 and TRBJ2-3; 9 nucleotides align to TRBD2. TRBV23-1 is known as an ORF, though its function is uncertain. The sequence was collected from a man aged 18 to 29 with active or convalescent COVID-19. This CDR3 reads CASSQSNGTSLESTDTQYF. The CDR3 DNA reads as TGCGCCAGCAGTCAATCAAATGGGACTAGCTTGGAAAGCACAGATACGCAGTATTTT.